This TCR beta chain originates from a study of T cell responses to AZD1222 COVID-19 vaccine. Germline V gene data show CDR1 as LNHDA and CDR2 as SQIVND (reference sequence). V dropped 4 bases and J dropped 5; count of bases not matched to a gene: 12. This CDR3 has 17 amino acids. Assay used: immunoSEQ multiplex PCR; TCRdb lists only in-frame clones, some missing. Of approximately 120,000 clones listed, approximately 88% were seen once; the top ten hold 4.2%. V and J are TRBV19 and TRBJ1-5; TRBD1 agrees at 9 bases. This specimen consisted of peripheral blood, obtained on day 0 of AZD1222 vaccination. This clonotype was sampled from an adult in good health. In DNA, the CDR3 is TGTGCCAGTAGTAATAACAGGGGGCGCCGGGATGATCAGCCCCAGCATTTT. Its protein is CASSNNRGRRDDQPQHF.